This TCR beta chain stems from a study of shared clonotypes between healthy human individuals. Study summary: Each donor contributed plates that comprised three CD4 naive, three CD4 memory, two CD8 naive and one CD8 memory.

Germline-derived CDR1 and CDR2 are MDHEN and SYDVKM. This CDR3 is built from 14 residues. With 3 bases removed from V and 1 base from J, the gap between germline ends came to 9 bases. Overall study findings and caveats: Limitation of the genetic and exposure-history diversity represented came from the few donors. The generation probabilities recorded for non-shared clonotypes fell below those of clonotypes shared by all four donors.

Deep was the level used in running the assay. The data were produced by immunoSEQ multiplex PCR, yet TCRdb's version contains in-frame clones alone and is incomplete. The sample yields some 1,400,000 clones, over 95% seen once. Concerning this clone itself: What it binds is not known.

The sequence was obtained from a man aged 30-40 years in good health. This chain joins TRBV28 and TRBJ1-1; D gene uncertain. The specimen was naive CD4+ T cells sorted from blood. The subset denotes: CD45RA+ positively selected. The CDR3 reads CASSLPLTNTEAFF. The CDR3, as DNA: TGTGCCAGCAGTTTGCCCCTCACGAACACTGAAGCTTTCTTT.